One sample yielded the 15 T cell receptor beta chains listed below, sequenced in a study of molecular identifiers for immune sequencing clone quantification. TCRdb called the PCR reads again in MiXCR, with one record for every CDR3 protein. The sample holds about 100,000 distinct CDR3 sequences, 35% to 40% seen once. The source material was naive CD8+ T cells from blood, with Jurkat cell RNA spiked in. Indicated subset: FACS-sorted CD8+CD4-CCR7+CD45RA+ naive T cells. The origin of the receptors is a human donor in good health. Some libraries in this study had Jurkat cell RNA spiked in.

Comments on this clonotype: This may be a read error, as it is one base from a much larger clone. The chain uses TRBV10-3 and TRBJ2-3; perhaps TRBD2 as D (6 bases). CDR1 and CDR2 from the germline V gene are ENHRY and SYGVKD. This CDR3 spans 11 amino acids. CDR3: CTIRREDTQYF. In nucleotides, the CDR3 is TGTACCATCAGGAGGGAGGATACGCAGTATTTT.

J is TRBJ2-3 and V is TRBV4-2, with D possibly being TRBD1 (6 bases). CDR3 length: 14 amino acids. From germline, CDR1 is LGHNA and CDR2 YNFKEQ. V lost 4 bases to trimming and J lost 5 bases, with 13 bases between them. CDR3 residues: CASSPGQELDTQYF. CDR3 bases: TGTGCCAGCAGCCCGGGACAAGAATTAGATACGCAGTATTTT.

Concerning this clonotype itself: No conserved phenylalanine or tryptophan ends this CDR3, so it is likely a read error. The rearrangement links TRBV28 to TRBJ1-6, with D maybe TRBD1 (6 bases). The germline CDR1 and CDR2 sequences are MDHEN and SYDVKM. Trimming removed 8 bases at V and 7 bases at J, with 18 bases between. This CDR3 contains 15 residues. The CDR3 nucleotides read TGTGCCAGCTCCCCTAACGGGGGCAGAAATTCACCCCTCCACTAT. Translation gives CASSPNGGRNSPLHY.

Note on this clonotype: The junction and the germline gene differ at one end; a read error may be behind it. The chain has TRBV10-3 and TRBJ2-5; D is perhaps TRBD1 or TRBD2 (5 bases each). The CDR3 is made up of 13 amino acids. Per the germline V gene, CDR1 is ENHRY and CDR2 is SYGVKD. For the CDR3, the DNA is TGTGCCATCAGTGGTGGAGGTTCAGGGACCCAGTCCTTC. The encoded protein is CAISGGGSGTQSF.

This chain joins TRBV4-2 and TRBJ2-3; D may correspond to TRBD1 or TRBD2 (5 bases each). Germline CDR1 and CDR2: LGHNA and YNFKEQ. This CDR3 comprises 15 residues. Trimming took 1 base from V and 5 from J, leaving 13 bases between them. The CDR3 bases are TGTGCCAGCAGCCAAGTTCCCGGGGCGGGAGATACGCAGTATTTT. It codes for CASSQVPGAGDTQYF.

This clonotype has a count of ten or more. The chain links TRBV7-9 to TRBJ2-7, with unresolved D. V was clipped by 4 bases and J by 5 bases, with 12 bases between them. There are 13 residues in the CDR3. Germline lookup yields CDR1 SEHNR and CDR2 FQNEAQ (reference sequence). The CDR3 is CASSSAGANEQYF. CDR3 sequence (DNA): TGTGCCAGCAGCTCCGCTGGTGCGAACGAGCAGTACTTC.

Remarks on this clonotype: This may be a read error, as it is one base from a much larger clone. This chain links TRBV7-3 with TRBJ2-2; D unresolved. V was pared by 0 bases and J by 6 bases, with 5 bases between. This CDR3 contains 13 residues. CDR1 is SGHTA and CDR2 is FQGTGA in the germline V gene. CDR3 amino acids: CASSLTLPGELFF. As DNA, the CDR3 is TGTGCCAGCAGCTTAACACTGCCCGGGGAGCTGTTTTTT.

This clonotype came up many times. The chain carries TRBV12-3 or TRBV12-4 and TRBJ2-7; D gene unclear. The V end lost 3 bases, the J end lost 7 bases, and 7 bases lay between the germline ends. The CDR3 spans 11 residues. CDR3 DNA: TGTGCCAGCAGTTTTGGGGTTGAGCAGTACTTC. Its translation: CASSFGVEQYF.

This clonotype was recorded at least ten times. V is TRBV27 and J is TRBJ1-1; no firm D call. V dropped 0 bases and J dropped 3 bases, with 8 bases sitting between them. Germline V gene data show CDR1 as MNHEY and CDR2 as SMNVEV (reference sequence). The CDR3 contains 14 residues. The CDR3 DNA is TGTGCCAGCAGTTTATCGATCCATTACACTGAAGCTTTCTTT. The encoded protein is CASSLSIHYTEAFF.

This clonotype has more than one count but fewer than ten. The genes are TRBV7-2 and TRBJ2-7; the D is unclear. Trimming removed 0 bases at V and 2 bases at J, with 8 bases between. The CDR3 covers 14 residues. Germline V lookup: CDR1 SGHTA, CDR2 FQGNSA. CDR3 sequence reads: CASSLAPATYEQYF. The CDR3 DNA reads as TGTGCCAGCAGCTTAGCCCCGGCCACCTACGAGCAGTACTTC.

This clonotype has just a few counts. The rearrangement links TRBV2 to TRBJ1-5; D is undetermined. V lost 10 bases to trimming and J lost 2 bases, with 15 bases between them. Germline V gene sequence: CDR1 SNHLY, CDR2 FYNNEI. The CDR3 covers 14 residues. The CDR3 DNA reads as TGTGCCACCCGCCCCGCGTGGGGCAATCAGCCCCAGCATTTT. Translation: CATRPAWGNQPQHF. The whole variable domain, filled in from reference TRBV2 and TRBJ1-5, reads EPEVTQTPSHQVTQMGQEVILRCVPISNHLYFYWYRQILGQKVEFLVSFYNNEISEKSEIFDDQFSVERPDGSNFTLKIRSTKLEDSAMYFCATRPAWGNQPQHFGDGTRLSIL.

This clonotype was detected only a few times. This chain joins TRBV7-6 and TRBJ2-6, with TRBD1 matching over 9 bases. The CDR3 extends over 20 amino acids. Trimming at V came to 5 bases and at J to 0 bases, leaving 14 bases not matched to a gene. The germline gives CDR1 SGHVS, CDR2 FNYEAQ. The CDR3: CASSRSYGTGYDSGANVLTF. DNA for the CDR3: TGTGCCAGCAGCCGATCGTATGGGACAGGGTACGACTCTGGGGCCAACGTCCTGACTTTC.

This clonotype was counted only a few times. The chain combines TRBV28 with TRBJ2-1; possible D gene TRBD2, 7 bases. Germline values: CDR1 MDHEN, CDR2 SYDVKM. The V gene lost 7 bases and the J gene lost 7 bases, with 17 bases spanning the gap. The CDR3 runs to 14 residues. This CDR3 reads CASTPPGGQNEQFF. In DNA form, the CDR3 reads TGTGCCAGCACCCCACCGGGGGGCCAAAATGAGCAGTTCTTC.

The rearrangement links TRBV3-1 to TRBJ2-5; TRBD1 aligns across 9 bases. The CDR3 contains 19 residues. The V gene's germline CDR1 is LGHDT and CDR2 YNNKEL (reference sequence). V was clipped by 4 bases and J by 2 bases; unmatched bases: 17. The CDR3 loop is CASSRRAGQGLYLQETQYF. The CDR3, as DNA: TGTGCCAGCAGCCGCCGGGCGGGACAGGGTCTTTACCTACAAGAGACCCAGTACTTC.

Only one count was recorded for this clonotype. An end of the junction does not agree with germline; a read error may underlie this. This chain joins TRBV28 and TRBJ2-3, with unresolved D. CDR3 length: 13 residues. Germline CDR1 and CDR2: MDHEN and SYDVKM. CDR3: CASLRAPTDTQTF. Here the CDR3 DNA reads TGTGCCAGCCTACGGGCCCCCACAGATACGCAGACTTTT.